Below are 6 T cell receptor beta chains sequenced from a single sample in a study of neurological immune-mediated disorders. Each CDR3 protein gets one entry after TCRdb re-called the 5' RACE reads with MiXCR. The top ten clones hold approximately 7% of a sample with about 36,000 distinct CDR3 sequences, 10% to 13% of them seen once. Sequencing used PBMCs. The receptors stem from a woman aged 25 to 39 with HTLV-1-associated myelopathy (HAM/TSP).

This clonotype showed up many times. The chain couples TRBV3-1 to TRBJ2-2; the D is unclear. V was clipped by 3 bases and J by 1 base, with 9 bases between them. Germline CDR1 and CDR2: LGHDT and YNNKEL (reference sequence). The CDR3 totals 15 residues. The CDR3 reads CASSQVMGNTGELFF. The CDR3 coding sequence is TGTGCCAGCAGCCAGGTTATGGGGAACACCGGGGAGCTGTTTTTT.

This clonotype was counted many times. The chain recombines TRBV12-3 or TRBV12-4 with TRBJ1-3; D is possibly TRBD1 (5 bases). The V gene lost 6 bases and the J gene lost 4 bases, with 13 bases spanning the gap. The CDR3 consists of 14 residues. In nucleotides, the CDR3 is TGTGCCAGCAGCCTCGGGGGTAACGGAAACACCATATATTTT. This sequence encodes CASSLGGNGNTIYF.

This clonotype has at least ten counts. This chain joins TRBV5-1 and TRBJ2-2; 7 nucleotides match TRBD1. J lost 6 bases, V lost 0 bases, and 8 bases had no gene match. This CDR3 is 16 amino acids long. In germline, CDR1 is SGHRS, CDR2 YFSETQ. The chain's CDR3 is CASSLALTGAAGELFF. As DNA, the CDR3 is TGCGCCAGCAGCTTGGCATTAACAGGGGCCGCCGGGGAGCTGTTTTTT.

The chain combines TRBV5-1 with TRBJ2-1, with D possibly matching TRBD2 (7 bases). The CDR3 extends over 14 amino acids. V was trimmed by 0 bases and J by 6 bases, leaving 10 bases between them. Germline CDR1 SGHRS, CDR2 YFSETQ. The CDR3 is CASSLAGGPNEQFF. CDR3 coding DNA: TGCGCCAGCAGCTTGGCGGGGGGCCCCAATGAGCAGTTCTTC.

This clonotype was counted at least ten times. CDR3 loop: CASSPPRGPTSEQFF. CDR3 in DNA: TGTGCCAGCAGCCCGCCCAGGGGCCCGACCAGTGAGCAGTTCTTC. The chain joins TRBV3-1 to TRBJ2-1; D possibly corresponds to TRBD1 (6 bases). With 4 bases removed from V and 9 bases from J, the gap between germline ends came to 19 bases. The CDR3 is made up of 15 amino acids. Germline CDR1 LGHDT, CDR2 YNNKEL (reference sequence).

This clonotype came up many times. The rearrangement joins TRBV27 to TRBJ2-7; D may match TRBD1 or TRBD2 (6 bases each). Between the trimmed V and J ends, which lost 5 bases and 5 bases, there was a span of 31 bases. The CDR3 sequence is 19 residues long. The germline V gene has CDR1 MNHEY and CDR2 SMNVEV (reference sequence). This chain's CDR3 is CASSTRAPLGGGPVNEQYF. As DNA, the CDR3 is TGTGCCAGCAGTACGAGGGCCCCCTTAGGGGGAGGCCCCGTTAACGAGCAGTACTTC.